This T cell receptor (beta chain) appears in the sequencing data of a study of CD8+CD57+ T cells in acquired aplastic anemia. Study-level background: The mean DNA yield obtained from sorted CD4+ and CD8+ cells came to around 3 ug. Among healthy donors, CD4+ cells averaged about 11 million reads.

Researchers used genomic DNA as the template to profile TCR beta VDJ and CDR3. TCRdb itself ran the reads through MiXCR, one entry per CDR3 protein. This table has under 250,000 distinct CDR3 sequences, around 32% appearing once. Study conclusions and caveats: The CD8+ Simpson's diversity of patients and controls was not significantly different. In common between the patients and the controls were around 29 CD8+ CDR3 sequences.

CDR1 and CDR2 from the germline V gene are SGHTA and FQGNSA. V lost 2 bases and J lost 3, with 11 bases in between. This CDR3 has 14 amino acids. A few counts support this clonotype. Its antigen is undetermined. The chain carries TRBV7-2 and TRBJ2-7; D not certain. The clonotype comes from a human donor in good health, serving as a control. Sequences were obtained from sorted CD4+, CD8+, or CD8+CD57+ T cells (not recorded which) from PBMCs. CDR3 coding DNA: TGTGCCAGCAGCTTATTAAGAGGTAGCTACGAGCAGTACTTC. Translation: CASSLLRGSYEQYF.